These 4 T cell receptor beta chains originate from one sample sequenced in a study of CD8 T cells in Susac syndrome. Random hexamers were used to reverse transcribe 0.5 to 1 ug of RNA. TCRdb independently ran MiXCR on the immunoSEQ multiplex PCR reads; one entry per CDR3 protein. Of some 120,000 distinct CDR3 sequences in the sample, more than 90% were seen once. Sequenced input: CD8+ T cells from PBMCs. Receptor source: a human donor with Susac syndrome.

CDR3 loop: CASSSLSYNEQFF. The CDR3 DNA is TGTGCCAGTAGTTCTCTCAGCTACAATGAGCAGTTCTTC. V usage is TRBV19 and J usage is TRBJ2-1; D ambiguous. The CDR3 loop spans 13 amino acids. The V and J ends lost 5 bases and 3 bases respectively, with 8 bases between them. Looked up from germline, CDR1 is LNHDA and CDR2 is SQIVND (reference sequence).

The rearrangement uses TRBV28 and TRBJ1-4; 8 nucleotides align to TRBD1. Germline CDR1 and CDR2: MDHEN and SYDVKM. This CDR3 comprises 14 residues. Trimming at V came to 5 bases and at J to 8 bases, leaving 7 bases not matched to a gene. In DNA form, the CDR3 reads TGTGCCAGCAGTGGACAGGGCGGGGGCGAAAAACTGTTTTTT. Encoded protein: CASSGQGGGEKLFF.

The chain has TRBV5-1 and TRBJ2-2, with 7 bases identical to TRBD1. Per germline, CDR1 SGHRS and CDR2 YFSETQ. The CDR3 loop spans 16 amino acids. The V segment lost 2 bases and the J segment 4 bases; nucleotides outside the gene matches: 8. In DNA form, the CDR3 reads TGCGCCAGCAGCTTCGCCGGGACAGAACTCACCGGGGAGCTGTTTTTT. Amino acids: CASSFAGTELTGELFF.

The V gene is TRBV11-2, the J gene TRBJ2-1, with D hard to call. The CDR3 runs to 17 residues. Germline V lookup: CDR1 SGHAT, CDR2 FQNNGV. Trimming removed 5 bases from V and 2 bases from J, with 19 bases in between. In DNA, the CDR3 is TGTGCCAGCAGCCAGCACGGCGGTTACCCTCCCTACAATGAGCAGTTCTTC. Its protein product is CASSQHGGYPPYNEQFF. The full variable domain, rest sourced from reference TRBV11-2 and TRBJ2-1, is EAGVAQSPRYKIIEKRQSVAFWCNPISGHATLYWYQQILGQGPKLLIQFQNNGVVDDSQLPKDRFSAERLKGVDSTLKIQPAKLEDSAVYLCASSQHGGYPPYNEQFFGPGTRLTVL.